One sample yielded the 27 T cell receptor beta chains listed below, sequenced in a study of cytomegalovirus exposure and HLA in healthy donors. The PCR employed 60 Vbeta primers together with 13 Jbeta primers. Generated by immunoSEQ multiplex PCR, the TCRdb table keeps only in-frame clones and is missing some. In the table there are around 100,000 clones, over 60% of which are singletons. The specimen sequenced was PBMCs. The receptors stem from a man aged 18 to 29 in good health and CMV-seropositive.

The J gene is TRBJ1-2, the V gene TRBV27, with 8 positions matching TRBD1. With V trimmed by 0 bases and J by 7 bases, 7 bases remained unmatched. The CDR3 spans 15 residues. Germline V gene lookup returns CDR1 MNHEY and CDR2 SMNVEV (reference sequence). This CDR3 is CASSLSARTGFGYTF. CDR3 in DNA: TGTGCCAGCAGTTTATCGGCCCGGACAGGGTTTGGCTACACCTTC.

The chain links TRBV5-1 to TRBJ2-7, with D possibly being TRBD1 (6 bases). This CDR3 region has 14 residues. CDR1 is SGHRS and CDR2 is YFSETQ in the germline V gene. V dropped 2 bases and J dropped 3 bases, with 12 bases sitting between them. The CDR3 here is CASSFTGQYYEQYF. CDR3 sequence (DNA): TGCGCCAGCAGCTTTACGGGACAATACTACGAGCAGTACTTC.

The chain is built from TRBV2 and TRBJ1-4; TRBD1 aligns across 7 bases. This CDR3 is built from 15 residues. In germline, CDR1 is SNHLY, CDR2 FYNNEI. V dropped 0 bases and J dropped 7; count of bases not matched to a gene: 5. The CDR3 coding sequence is TGTGCCAGCAGTGAAGCCCACAGGGGCCGTGAAAAACTGTTTTTT. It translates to CASSEAHRGREKLFF.

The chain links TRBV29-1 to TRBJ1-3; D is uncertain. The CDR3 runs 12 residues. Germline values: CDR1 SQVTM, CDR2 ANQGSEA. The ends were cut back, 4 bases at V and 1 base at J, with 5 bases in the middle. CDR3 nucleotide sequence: TGCAGCGTTGCTCGGTCTGGAAACACCATATATTTT. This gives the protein CSVARSGNTIYF.

The CDR3: CASSLLAGGAYEQYV. The CDR3 DNA reads as TGTGCCAGCAGCCTTCTAGCGGGGGGGGCCTACGAGCAGTACGTC. The chain links TRBV7-2 to TRBJ2-7; 12 bases are a match to TRBD2. CDR3 length equals 15 residues. Trimming took 5 bases from V and 2 from J; bases not matched to a gene: 4. Germline V gene data show CDR1 as SGHTA and CDR2 as FQGNSA.

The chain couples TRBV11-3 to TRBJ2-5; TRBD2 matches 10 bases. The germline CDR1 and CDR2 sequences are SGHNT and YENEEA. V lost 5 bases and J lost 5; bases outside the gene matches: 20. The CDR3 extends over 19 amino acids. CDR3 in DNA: TGTGCCAGCAGCCTTTCTCTCGGGACTAGCGCGTCCGGGGCGGAGACCCAGTACTTC. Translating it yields CASSLSLGTSASGAETQYF. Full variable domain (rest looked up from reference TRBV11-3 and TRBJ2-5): EAGVVQSPRYKIIEKKQPVAFWCNPISGHNTLYWYLQNLGQGPELLIRYENEEAVDDSQLPKDRFSAERLKGVDSTLKIQPAELGDSAVYLCASSLSLGTSASGAETQYFGPGTRLLVL.

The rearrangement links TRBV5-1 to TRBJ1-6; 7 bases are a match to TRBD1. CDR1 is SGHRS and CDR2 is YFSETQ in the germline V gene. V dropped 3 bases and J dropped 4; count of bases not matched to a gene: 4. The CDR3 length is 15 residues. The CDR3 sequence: CASSSGTAYNSPLHF. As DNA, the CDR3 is TGCGCCAGCAGCTCAGGGACAGCGTATAATTCACCCCTCCACTTT.

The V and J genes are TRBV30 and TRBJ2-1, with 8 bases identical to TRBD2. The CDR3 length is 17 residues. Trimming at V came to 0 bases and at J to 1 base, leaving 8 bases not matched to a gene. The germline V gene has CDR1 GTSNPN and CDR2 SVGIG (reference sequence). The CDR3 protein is CAWSVLGRGESYNEQFF. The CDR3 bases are TGTGCCTGGAGTGTACTGGGGCGGGGGGAATCCTACAATGAGCAGTTCTTC.

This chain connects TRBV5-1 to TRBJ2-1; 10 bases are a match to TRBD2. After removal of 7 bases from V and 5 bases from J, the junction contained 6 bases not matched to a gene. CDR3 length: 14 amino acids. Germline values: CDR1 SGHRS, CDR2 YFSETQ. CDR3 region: CASRKRGGDNEQFF. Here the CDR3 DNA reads TGCGCCAGCCGAAAGCGGGGGGGAGACAATGAGCAGTTCTTC.

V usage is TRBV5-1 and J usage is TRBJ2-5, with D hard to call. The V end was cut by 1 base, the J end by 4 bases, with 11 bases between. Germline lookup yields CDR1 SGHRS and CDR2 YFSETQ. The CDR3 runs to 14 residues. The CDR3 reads CASSLKPPSETQYF. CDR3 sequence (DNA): TGCGCCAGCAGCTTGAAGCCCCCTTCAGAGACCCAGTACTTC. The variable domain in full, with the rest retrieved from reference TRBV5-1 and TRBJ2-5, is KAGVTQTPRYLIKTRGQQVTLSCSPISGHRSVSWYQQTPGQGLQFLFEYFSETQRNKGNFPGRFSGRQFSNSRSEMNVSTLELGDSALYLCASSLKPPSETQYFGPGTRLLVL.

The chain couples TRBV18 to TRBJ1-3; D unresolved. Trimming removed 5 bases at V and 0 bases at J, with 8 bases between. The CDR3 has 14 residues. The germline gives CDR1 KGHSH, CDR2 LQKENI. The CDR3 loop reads CASSGATSGNTIYF. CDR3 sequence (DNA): TGTGCCAGCTCAGGAGCCACCTCTGGAAACACCATATATTTT. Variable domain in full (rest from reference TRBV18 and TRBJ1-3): NAGVMQNPRHLVRRRGQEARLRCSPMKGHSHVYWYRQLPEEGLKFMVYLQKENIIDESGMPKERFSAEFPKEGPSILRIQQVVRGDSAAYFCASSGATSGNTIYFGEGSWLTVV.

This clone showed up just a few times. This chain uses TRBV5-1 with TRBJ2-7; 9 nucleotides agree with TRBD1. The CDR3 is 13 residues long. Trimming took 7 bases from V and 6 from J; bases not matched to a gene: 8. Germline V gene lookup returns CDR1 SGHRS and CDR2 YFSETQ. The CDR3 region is CASGGQGGGEQYF. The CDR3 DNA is TGCGCCAGCGGGGGACAGGGCGGGGGCGAGCAGTACTTC.

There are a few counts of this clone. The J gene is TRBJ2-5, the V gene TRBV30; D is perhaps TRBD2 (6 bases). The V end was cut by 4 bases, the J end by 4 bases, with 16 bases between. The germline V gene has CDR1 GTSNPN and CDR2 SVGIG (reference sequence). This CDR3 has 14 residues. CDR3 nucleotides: TGTGCCTGGAATACGCAACTAGCCTCAGAGACCCAGTACTTC. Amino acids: CAWNTQLASETQYF.

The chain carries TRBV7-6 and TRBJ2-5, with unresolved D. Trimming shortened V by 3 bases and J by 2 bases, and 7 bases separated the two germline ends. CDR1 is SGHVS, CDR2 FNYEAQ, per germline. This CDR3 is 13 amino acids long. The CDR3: CASSFNLQETQYF. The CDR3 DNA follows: TGTGCCAGCAGCTTTAACTTGCAAGAGACCCAGTACTTC.

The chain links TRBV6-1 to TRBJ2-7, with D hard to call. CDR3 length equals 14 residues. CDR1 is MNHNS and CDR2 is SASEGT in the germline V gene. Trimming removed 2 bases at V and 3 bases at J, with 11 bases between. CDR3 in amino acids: CASSEFLSDYEQYV. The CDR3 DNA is TGTGCCAGCAGTGAATTTCTGTCAGACTACGAGCAGTACGTC.

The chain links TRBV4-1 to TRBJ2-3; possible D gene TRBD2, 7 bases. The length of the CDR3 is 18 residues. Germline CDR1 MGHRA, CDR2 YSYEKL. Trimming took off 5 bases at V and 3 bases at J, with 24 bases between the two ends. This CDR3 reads CASSYGSGGGGGTDTQYF. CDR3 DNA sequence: TGCGCCAGCAGCTATGGGAGCGGTGGCGGGGGCGGAACAGATACGCAGTATTTT.

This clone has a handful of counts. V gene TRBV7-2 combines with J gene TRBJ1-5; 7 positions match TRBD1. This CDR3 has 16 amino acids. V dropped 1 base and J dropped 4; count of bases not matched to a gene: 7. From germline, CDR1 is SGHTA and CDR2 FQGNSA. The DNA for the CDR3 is TGTGCCAGCAGCTTAGTCGGGACAGAGACTAATCAGCCCCAGCATTTT. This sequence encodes CASSLVGTETNQPQHF.

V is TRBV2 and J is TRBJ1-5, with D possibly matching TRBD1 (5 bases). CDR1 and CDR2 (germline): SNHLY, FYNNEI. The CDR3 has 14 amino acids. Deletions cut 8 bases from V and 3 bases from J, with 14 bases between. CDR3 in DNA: TGTGCCAGCGGTGGCCAGGGCCTCAATCAGCCCCAGCATTTT. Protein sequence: CASGGQGLNQPQHF.

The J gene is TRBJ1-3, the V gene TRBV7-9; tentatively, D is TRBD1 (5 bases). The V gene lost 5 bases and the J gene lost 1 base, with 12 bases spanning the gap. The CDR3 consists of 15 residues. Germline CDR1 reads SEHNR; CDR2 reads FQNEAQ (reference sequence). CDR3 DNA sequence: TGTGCCAGCAGCCCCGAAGGGGTGTCTGGAAACACCATATATTTT. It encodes CASSPEGVSGNTIYF.

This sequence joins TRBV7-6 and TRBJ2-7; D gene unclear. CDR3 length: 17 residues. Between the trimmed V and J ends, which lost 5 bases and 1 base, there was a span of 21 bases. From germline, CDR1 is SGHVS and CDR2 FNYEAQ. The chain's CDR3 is CASSPHLQIFGSYEQYF. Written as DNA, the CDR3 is TGTGCCAGCAGCCCTCATTTACAGATTTTCGGTTCCTACGAGCAGTACTTC.

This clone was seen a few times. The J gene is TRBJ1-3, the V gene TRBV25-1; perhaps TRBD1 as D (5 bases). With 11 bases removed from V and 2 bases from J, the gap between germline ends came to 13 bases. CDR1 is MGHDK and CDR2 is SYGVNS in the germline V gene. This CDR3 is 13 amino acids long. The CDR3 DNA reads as TGTGCCTCGGGAGGGACGCCTGGAAACACCATATATTTT. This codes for CASGGTPGNTIYF.

The CDR3 nucleotides read TGCAGCGTCCGAATTACGGGTACAGGAGAAGCTTTCTTT. Translated, it gives CSVRITGTGEAFF. This sequence joins TRBV29-1 and TRBJ1-1, with D possibly matching TRBD1 (5 bases). Looked up from germline, CDR1 is SQVTM and CDR2 is ANQGSEA. There are 13 residues in the CDR3. The V end was cut by 6 bases, the J end by 8 bases, with 19 bases between. Variable domain in full (rest from reference TRBV29-1 and TRBJ1-1): SAVISQKPSRDICQRGTSLTIQCQVDSQVTMMFWYRQQPGQSLTLIATANQGSEATYESGFVIDKFPISRPNLTFSTLTVSNMSPEDSSIYLCSVRITGTGEAFFGQGTRLTVV.

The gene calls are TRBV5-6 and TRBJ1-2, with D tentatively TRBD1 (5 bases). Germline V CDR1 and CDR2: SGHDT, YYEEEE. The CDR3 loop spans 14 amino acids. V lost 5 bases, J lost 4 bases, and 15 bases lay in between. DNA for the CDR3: TGTGCCAGCAGGGGCCGGGGGGGAGGCTATGGCTACACCTTC. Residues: CASRGRGGGYGYTF.

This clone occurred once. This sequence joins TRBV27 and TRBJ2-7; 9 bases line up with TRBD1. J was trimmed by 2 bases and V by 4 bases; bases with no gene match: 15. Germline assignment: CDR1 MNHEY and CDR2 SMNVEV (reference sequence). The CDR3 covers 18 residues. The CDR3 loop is CASSYNRGRAQTPYEQYF. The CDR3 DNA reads TGTGCCAGCAGTTATAACAGGGGGCGAGCCCAGACGCCCTACGAGCAGTACTTC.

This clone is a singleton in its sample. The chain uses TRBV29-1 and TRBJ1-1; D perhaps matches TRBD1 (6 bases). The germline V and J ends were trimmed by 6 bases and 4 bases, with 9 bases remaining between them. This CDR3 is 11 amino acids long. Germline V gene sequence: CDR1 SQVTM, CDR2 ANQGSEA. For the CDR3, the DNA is TGCAGCGTACAGGGTAGCACTGAAGCTTTCTTT. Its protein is CSVQGSTEAFF.

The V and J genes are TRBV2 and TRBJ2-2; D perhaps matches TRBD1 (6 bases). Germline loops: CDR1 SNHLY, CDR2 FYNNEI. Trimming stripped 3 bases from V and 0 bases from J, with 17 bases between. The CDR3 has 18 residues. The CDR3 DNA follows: TGTGCCAGCAGTGATGGGGACACGGTATGGGCGAACACCGGGGAGCTGTTTTTT. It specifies CASSDGDTVWANTGELFF.

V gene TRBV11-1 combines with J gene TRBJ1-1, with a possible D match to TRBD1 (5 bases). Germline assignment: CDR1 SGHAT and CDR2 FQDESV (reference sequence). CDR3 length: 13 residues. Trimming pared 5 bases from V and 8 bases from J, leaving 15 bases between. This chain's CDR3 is CASSQVDGGEAFF. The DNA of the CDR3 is TGTGCCAGCAGCCAAGTTGATGGGGGGGAAGCTTTCTTT.